This T cell receptor (beta chain) was sequenced during a study of shared clonotypes between healthy human individuals. At the level of the study: Plates per donor: three CD4 naive, three CD4 memory, two CD8 naive, one CD8 memory.

For every subset, genomic DNA was evenly distributed across several immunoSEQ plates. Clones were sequenced by immunoSEQ multiplex PCR, and TCRdb holds only the in-frame ones, with some missing. This repertoire shows approximately 980,000 clones, 70% to 85% found once; its top ten account for approximately 1.5%. General study results and limits: The study sampled only blood, and tissue repertoires likely differ.

Trimming cost V 3 bases and J 3 bases, with 8 bases left between them. Germline loops: CDR1 KGHSH, CDR2 LQKENI. The CDR3 runs to 13 residues. Naive CD45RA+ and memory CD45RA-negative subsets were split from CD4+ cells. In the case of this clone: The antigen is not known. This sample also contains other DNA sequences that code for the same CDR3.

This sequence was found in a man between 18 and 29 years old in good health. The chain employs TRBV18 and TRBJ2-5; D perhaps matches TRBD1 (6 bases). Sequences were obtained from memory CD4+ T cells sorted from blood. Regarding subset: CD45RA-negative fraction. CDR3 in amino acids: CASSPRDKETQYF. The CDR3 DNA reads TGTGCCAGCTCACCTCGGGACAAAGAGACCCAGTACTTC.